This T cell receptor (beta chain) was retrieved from a study of T cells in Graves' hyperthyroidism and ophthalmopathy. Study-level points and caveats: Clonotypes that were expanded in thyroid above 0.001 mostly appeared in blood too.

Notes on this clonotype: The target antigen is unknown.

From RNA transcripts, TCR beta CDR3 regions were amplified. First-round RT-PCR of the TCR CDR3 relied on the HTBI primer set. TCRdb itself ran the multiplex PCR reads through MiXCR, one entry per CDR3 protein. The table includes hundreds of thousands of distinct CDR3 sequences, roughly 15% detected once. Diagnosis rested on symptoms, serum thyroxine and TRAb, thyroid ultrasound, and orbital computed tomography. Each 10 ml fresh peripheral blood draw supplied the PBMCs. The germline CDR1 and CDR2 sequences are DFQATT and SNEGSKA (reference sequence). Trimming left V 6 bases short and J 7 bases short, with 19 bases between. The CDR3 runs to 13 residues.

The specimen was blood. The rearrangement uses TRBV20-1 and TRBJ2-7; maybe TRBD2 (6 bases). The receptor was isolated from a woman in her forties with Graves' hyperthyroidism. CDR3 in amino acids: CSAASSDPGEQYF. The CDR3 DNA reads TGCAGTGCCGCGTCTAGCGACCCAGGAGAGCAGTACTTC.